What follows is one TCR beta chain and its context. As yet, its antigen is unknown. Germline V gives CDR1 MNHEY, CDR2 SMNVEV (reference sequence). The CDR3 runs 18 residues. Trimming pared 3 bases from V and 0 bases from J, leaving 18 bases between. A second PCR of roughly 7 to 11 cycles used a sample-barcoded 5' primer and a J-beta primer mix. From the 5' RACE reads, TCRdb called clonotypes with MiXCR, one entry per CDR3 protein. The sample contains about 1,400,000 distinct CDR3 sequences, 59% of which appear only once. Peripheral blood from each donor was collected in a volume of 9.5 to 10 milliliters. This entry comes from a study of blood T cells in healthy people across ages. Findings and caveats of the study: Shifts in expanded clonotypes may have been confounded by donor CMV status, which was unknown. In older individuals, TCR beta diversity per million T cells was lower, falling roughly linearly with age.

Sequencing input: blood. The TCR comes from a man aged 18 to 30 in good health. The genes are TRBV27 and TRBJ2-1, with unresolved D. The CDR3 DNA follows: TGTGCCAGCAGTTTTCCCCTTCATGGACGGAGCTCCTACAATGAGCAGTTCTTC. This encodes CASSFPLHGRSSYNEQFF.